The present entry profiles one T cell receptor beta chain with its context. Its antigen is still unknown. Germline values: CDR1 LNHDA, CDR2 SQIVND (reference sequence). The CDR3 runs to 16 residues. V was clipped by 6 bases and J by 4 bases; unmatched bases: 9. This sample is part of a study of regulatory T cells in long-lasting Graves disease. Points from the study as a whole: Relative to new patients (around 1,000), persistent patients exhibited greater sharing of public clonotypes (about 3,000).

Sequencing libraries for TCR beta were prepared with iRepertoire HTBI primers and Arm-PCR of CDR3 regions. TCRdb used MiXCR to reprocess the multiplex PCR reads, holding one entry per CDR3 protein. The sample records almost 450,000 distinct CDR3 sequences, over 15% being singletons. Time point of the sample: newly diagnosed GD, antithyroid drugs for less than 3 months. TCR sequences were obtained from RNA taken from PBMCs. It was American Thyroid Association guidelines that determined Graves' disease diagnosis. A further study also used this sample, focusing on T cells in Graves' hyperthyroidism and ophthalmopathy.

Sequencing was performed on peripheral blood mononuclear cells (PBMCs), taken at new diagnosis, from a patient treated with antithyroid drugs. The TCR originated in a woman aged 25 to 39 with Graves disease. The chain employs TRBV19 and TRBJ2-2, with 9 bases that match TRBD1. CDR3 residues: CASSLRGQGGTGELFF. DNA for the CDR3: TGTGCCAGTAGCCTGAGGGGACAGGGAGGCACCGGGGAGCTGTTTTTT.